The T cell receptor (beta chain) under discussion was sequenced for a study of cytomegalovirus exposure and HLA in healthy donors. The study, taken as a whole, reports: The study labeled under 200 TCR beta chains cytomegalovirus-associated. Versus the roughly 640-donor mean, an Asian-associated ancestry cluster reportedly showed fewer N-insertions in a later analysis. The only immune exposure information that was available was CMV serostatus.

The germline CDR1 and CDR2 sequences are SGHAT and FQNNGV. The CDR3 is 17 residues long. J was trimmed by 3 bases and V by 0 bases; bases with no gene match: 5. Nominal health characterized the donors when sampled, though unrecorded immune exposures were likely. A remark on this clone: The target antigen is unknown.

A multiplex PCR was run with 60 Vbeta primers and 13 Jbeta primers. The assay was immunoSEQ multiplex PCR, and TCRdb's table has in-frame clones only and misses some. The repertoire has 130,000 or so clones, 84% of them found once; the top ten carry around 3%. Sequenced input: PBMCs. The J gene is TRBJ2-3, the V gene TRBV11-2; 11 bases are a match to TRBD2. The sequence derives from a woman younger than 30 in good health and CMV-seropositive. CDR3 residues: CASSLEASGGSTDTQYF. The CDR3 nucleotides read TGTGCCAGCAGCTTAGAGGCTAGCGGGGGGTCTACAGATACGCAGTATTTT. Combining the CDR3 with reference TRBV11-2 and TRBJ2-3 gives the whole variable domain EAGVAQSPRYKIIEKRQSVAFWCNPISGHATLYWYQQILGQGPKLLIQFQNNGVVDDSQLPKDRFSAERLKGVDSTLKIQPAKLEDSAVYLCASSLEASGGSTDTQYFGPGTRLTVL.